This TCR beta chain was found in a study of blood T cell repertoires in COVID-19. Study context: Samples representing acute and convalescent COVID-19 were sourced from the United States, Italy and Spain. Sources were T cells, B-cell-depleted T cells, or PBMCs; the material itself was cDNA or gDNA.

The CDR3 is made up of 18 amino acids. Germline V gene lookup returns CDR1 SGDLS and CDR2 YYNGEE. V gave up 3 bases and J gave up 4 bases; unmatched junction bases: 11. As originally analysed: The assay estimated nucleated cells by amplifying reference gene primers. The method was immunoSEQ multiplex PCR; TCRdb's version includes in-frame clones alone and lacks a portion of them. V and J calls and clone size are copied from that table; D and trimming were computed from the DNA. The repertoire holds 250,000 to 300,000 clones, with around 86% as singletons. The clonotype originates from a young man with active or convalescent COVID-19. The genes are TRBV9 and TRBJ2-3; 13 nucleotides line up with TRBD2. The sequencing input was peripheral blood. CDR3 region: CASSAALAGGPAADTQYF. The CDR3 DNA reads TGTGCCAGCAGCGCCGCACTAGCGGGGGGGCCAGCCGCAGATACGCAGTATTTT.